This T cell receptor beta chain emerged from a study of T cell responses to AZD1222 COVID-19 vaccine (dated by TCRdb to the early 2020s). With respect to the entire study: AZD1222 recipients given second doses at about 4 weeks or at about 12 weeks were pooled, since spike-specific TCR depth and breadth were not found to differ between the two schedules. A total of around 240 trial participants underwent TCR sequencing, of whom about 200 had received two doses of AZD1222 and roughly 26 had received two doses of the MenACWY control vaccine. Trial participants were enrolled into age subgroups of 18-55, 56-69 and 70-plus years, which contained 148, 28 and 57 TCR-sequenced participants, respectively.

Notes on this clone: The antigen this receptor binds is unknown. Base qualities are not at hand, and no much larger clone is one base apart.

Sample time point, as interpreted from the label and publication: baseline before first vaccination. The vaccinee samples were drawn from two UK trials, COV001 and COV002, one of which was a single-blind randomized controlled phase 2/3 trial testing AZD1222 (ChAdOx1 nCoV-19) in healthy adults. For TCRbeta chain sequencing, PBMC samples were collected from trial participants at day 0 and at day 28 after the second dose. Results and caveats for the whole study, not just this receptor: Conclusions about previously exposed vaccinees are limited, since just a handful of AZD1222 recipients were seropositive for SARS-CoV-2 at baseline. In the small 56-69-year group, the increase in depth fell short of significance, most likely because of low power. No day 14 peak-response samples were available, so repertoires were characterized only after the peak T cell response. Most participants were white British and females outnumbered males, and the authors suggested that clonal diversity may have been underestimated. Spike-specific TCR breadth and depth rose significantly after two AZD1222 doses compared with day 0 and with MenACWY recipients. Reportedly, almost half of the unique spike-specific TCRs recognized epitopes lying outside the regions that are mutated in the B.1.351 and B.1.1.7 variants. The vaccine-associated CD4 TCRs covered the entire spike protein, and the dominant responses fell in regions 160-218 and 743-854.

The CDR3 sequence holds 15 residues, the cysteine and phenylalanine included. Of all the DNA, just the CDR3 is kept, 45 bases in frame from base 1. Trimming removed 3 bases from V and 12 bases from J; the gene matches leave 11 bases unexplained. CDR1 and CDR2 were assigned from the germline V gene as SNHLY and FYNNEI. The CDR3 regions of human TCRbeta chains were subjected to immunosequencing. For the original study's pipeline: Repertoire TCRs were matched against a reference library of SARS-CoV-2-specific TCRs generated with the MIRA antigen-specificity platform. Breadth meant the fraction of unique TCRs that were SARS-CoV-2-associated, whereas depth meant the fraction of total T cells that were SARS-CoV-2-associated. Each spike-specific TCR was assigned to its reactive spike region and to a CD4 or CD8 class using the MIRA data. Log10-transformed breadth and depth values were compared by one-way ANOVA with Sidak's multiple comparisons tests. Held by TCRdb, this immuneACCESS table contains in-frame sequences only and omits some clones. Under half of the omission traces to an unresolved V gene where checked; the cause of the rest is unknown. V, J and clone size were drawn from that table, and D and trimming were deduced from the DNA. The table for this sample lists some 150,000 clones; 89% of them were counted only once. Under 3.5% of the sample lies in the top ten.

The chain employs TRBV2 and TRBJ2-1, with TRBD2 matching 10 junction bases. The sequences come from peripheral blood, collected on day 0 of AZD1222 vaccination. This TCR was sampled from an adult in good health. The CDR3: CASSERLAGVYGQFF. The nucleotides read TGTGCCAGCAGTGAGCGGCTAGCGGGGGTATATGGGCAGTTCTTC.